This TCR beta chain derives from a study of PD-1 blockade in classical Hodgkin lymphoma. About the study: Nivolumab dosing for patients was 3 mg/kg, administered intravenously every 2 weeks. Findings and limits, study-wide: It was CD4+ TCR diversity, not CD8+, that rose significantly by C4D1. Newly diagnosed patients had baseline TCR diversity that was reportedly lower than that of healthy donors.

This CDR3 has 14 amino acids. From germline, CDR1 is SGHTA and CDR2 FQGNSA. Trimming shortened V by 3 bases and J by 5 bases, and 13 bases separated the two germline ends. Brentuximab vedotin exposure varied, and every patient relapsed after autologous stem cell transplantation. On this clone: Its antigen remains unidentified.

Repertoires were generated with immunoSEQ multiplex PCR, while TCRdb's copy carries only in-frame clones and drops some. The table lists over 70,000 clones, around 86% of them singletons. This chain joins TRBV7-2 and TRBJ2-5; D is unresolved. The clonotype comes from a human donor with classical Hodgkin lymphoma. Sequences were derived from peripheral blood mononuclear cells (PBMCs), sampled at baseline. The CDR3 protein is CASSFSEGSETQYF. The CDR3 nucleotides are TGTGCCAGCAGCTTCAGCGAAGGGTCGGAGACCCAGTACTTC.